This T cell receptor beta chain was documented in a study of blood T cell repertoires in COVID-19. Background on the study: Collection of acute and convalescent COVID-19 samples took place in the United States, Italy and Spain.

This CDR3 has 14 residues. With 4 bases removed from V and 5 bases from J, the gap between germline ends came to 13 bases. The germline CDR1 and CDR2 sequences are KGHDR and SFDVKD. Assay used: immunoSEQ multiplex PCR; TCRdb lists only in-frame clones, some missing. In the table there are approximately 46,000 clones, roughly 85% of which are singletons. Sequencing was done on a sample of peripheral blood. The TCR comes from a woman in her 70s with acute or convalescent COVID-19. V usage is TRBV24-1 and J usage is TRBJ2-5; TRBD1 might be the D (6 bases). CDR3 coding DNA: TGTGCCACCAGTGAGACAACAGGGCCGGAGACCCAGTACTTC. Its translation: CATSETTGPETQYF.